A selection of T cell receptor beta chains follows, all from one sample in a study of beta chain features in type 1 diabetes. Here immunoSEQ multiplex PCR was the method, and the copy in TCRdb shows in-frame clones only, minus some. The table records 100,000 to 150,000 clones, roughly a sixth of them present only once. Sequenced: central memory CD4+ T cells from blood. Receptor source: a young man with type 1 diabetes. The CDR3 runs from the conserved cysteine through the conserved F or W.

J gene: TRBJ2-3
V gene: TRBV7-2
CDR3 protein: CASSRTSGSTDTQYF

J gene: TRBJ2-3
V gene: TRBV7-7
CDR3 protein: CASSTGFEDTQYF

J gene: TRBJ2-4
V gene: TRBV5-4
CDR3 protein: CASSQDRAGQIYF

J gene: TRBJ1-1
V gene: TRBV30
CDR3 protein: CARKLQANTEAFF

J gene: TRBJ2-3
V gene: TRBV7-2
CDR3 protein: CASRGEGDTQYF

J gene: TRBJ1-1
V gene: TRBV30
CDR3 protein: CAWSDDRGTEAFF

J gene: TRBJ1-4
V gene: TRBV5-1
CDR3 protein: CASSQGQAGNEKLFF

J gene: TRBJ2-1
V gene: TRBV27
CDR3 protein: CASSRGTSGGNEQFF

J gene: TRBJ1-1
V gene: TRBV14
CDR3 protein: CASSQDLRAGVEAFF

J gene: TRBJ1-5
V gene: TRBV18
CDR3 protein: CASSPLEGINQPQHF

J gene: TRBJ1-6
V gene: TRBV10-2
CDR3 protein: CASNPLSDSPLHF

J gene: TRBJ2-7
V gene: TRBV9
CDR3 protein: CASSPRGSTSGSYEQYF

J gene: TRBJ2-1
V gene: TRBV18
CDR3 protein: CASSPGQYNEQFF

J gene: TRBJ2-7
V gene: TRBV28
CDR3 protein: CASVRPGQDYYEQYF

J gene: TRBJ1-5
V gene: TRBV30
CDR3 protein: CAWSPLGQPQHF

J gene: TRBJ2-1
V gene: TRBV29-1
CDR3 protein: CSGGDVGSYNEQFF

J gene: TRBJ2-7
V gene: TRBV29-1
CDR3 protein: CSVNRGPYEQYF

J gene: TRBJ2-3
V gene: TRBV2
CDR3 protein: CASIGGLSTDTQYF

J gene: TRBJ2-7
V gene: TRBV10-2
CDR3 protein: CASKLGTSSYEQYF

J gene: TRBJ2-5
V gene: TRBV11-3
CDR3 protein: CASSSSEEETQYF

J gene: TRBJ2-1
V gene: TRBV28
CDR3 protein: CASSLPETDEQFF

J gene: TRBJ1-1
V gene: TRBV30
CDR3 protein: CAWSRDRGTEAFF

J gene: TRBJ2-4
V gene: TRBV6-5
CDR3 protein: CASIQKNIQYF

J gene: TRBJ2-3
V gene: TRBV7-2
CDR3 protein: CASSLGSTAQNTQYF

J gene: TRBJ2-7
V gene: TRBV7-2
CDR3 protein: CASSPQQGAYEQYF

J gene: TRBJ2-7
V gene: TRBV6-6
CDR3 protein: CASSYSPGSHEQYF

J gene: TRBJ2-3
V gene: TRBV9
CDR3 protein: CASSLDAGGTDTQYF

J gene: TRBJ2-3
V gene: TRBV5-1
CDR3 protein: CASSLSGQSDTQYF

J gene: TRBJ2-5
V gene: TRBV4-1
CDR3 protein: CASGLNEAQETQYF